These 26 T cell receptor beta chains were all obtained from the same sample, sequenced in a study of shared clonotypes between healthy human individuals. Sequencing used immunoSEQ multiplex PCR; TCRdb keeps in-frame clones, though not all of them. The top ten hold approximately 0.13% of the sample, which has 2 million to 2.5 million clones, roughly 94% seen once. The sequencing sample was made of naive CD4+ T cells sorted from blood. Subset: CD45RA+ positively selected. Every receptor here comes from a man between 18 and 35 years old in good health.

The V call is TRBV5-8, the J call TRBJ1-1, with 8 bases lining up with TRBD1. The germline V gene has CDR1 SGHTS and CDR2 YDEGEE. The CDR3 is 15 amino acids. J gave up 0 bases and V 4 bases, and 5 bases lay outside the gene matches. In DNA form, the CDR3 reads TGTGCCAGCAGCCCCGACAGGGGACTGAACACTGAAGCTTTCTTT. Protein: CASSPDRGLNTEAFF.

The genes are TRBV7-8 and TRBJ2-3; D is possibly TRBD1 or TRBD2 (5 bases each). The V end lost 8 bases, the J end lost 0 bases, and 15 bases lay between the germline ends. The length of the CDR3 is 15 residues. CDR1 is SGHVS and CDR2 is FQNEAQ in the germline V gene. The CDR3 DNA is TGTGCCAGCCGAGGGGAGACAGTAAGCACAGATACGCAGTATTTT. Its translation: CASRGETVSTDTQYF. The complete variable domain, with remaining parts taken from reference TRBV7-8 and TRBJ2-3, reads GAGVSQSPRYKVAKRGQDVALRCDPISGHVSLFWYQQALGQGPEFLTYFQNEAQLDKSGLPSDRFFAERPEGSVSTLKIQRTQQEDSAVYLCASRGETVSTDTQYFGPGTRLTVL.

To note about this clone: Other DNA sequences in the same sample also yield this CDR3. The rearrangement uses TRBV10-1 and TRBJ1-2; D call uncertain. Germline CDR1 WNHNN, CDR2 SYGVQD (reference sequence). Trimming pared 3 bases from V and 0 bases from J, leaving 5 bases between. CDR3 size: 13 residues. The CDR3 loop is CASSEGANYGYTF. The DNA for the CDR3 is TGCGCCAGCAGTGAAGGAGCTAACTATGGCTACACCTTC.

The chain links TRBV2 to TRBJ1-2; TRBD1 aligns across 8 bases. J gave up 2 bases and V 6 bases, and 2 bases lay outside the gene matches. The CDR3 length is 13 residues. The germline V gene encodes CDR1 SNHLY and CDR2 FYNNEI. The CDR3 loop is CASRGQGNYGYTF. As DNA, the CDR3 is TGTGCCAGCAGAGGACAGGGAAACTATGGCTACACCTTC. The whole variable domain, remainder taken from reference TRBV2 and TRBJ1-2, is EPEVTQTPSHQVTQMGQEVILRCVPISNHLYFYWYRQILGQKVEFLVSFYNNEISEKSEIFDDQFSVERPDGSNFTLKIRSTKLEDSAMYFCASRGQGNYGYTFGSGTRLTVV.

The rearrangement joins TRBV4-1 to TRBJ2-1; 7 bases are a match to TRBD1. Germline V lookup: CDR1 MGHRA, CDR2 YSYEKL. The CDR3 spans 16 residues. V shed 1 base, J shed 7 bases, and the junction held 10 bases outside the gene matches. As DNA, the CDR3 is TGCGCCAGCAGCCAAGGACAGGGTAAAAGTACGAATGAGCAGTTCTTC. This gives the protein CASSQGQGKSTNEQFF.

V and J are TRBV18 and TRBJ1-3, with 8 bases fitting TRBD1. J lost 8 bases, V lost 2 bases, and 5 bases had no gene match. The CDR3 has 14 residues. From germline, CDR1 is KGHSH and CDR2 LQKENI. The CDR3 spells CASSPRQGLDTIYF. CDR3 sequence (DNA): TGTGCCAGCTCACCAAGACAGGGGCTAGACACCATATATTTT.

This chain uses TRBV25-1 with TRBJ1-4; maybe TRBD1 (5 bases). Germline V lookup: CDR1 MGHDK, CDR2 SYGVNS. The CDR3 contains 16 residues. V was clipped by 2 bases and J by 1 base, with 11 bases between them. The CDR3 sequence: CASSEEAGLTNEKLFF. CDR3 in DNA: TGTGCCAGCAGTGAAGAAGCAGGGTTAACTAATGAAAAACTGTTTTTT.

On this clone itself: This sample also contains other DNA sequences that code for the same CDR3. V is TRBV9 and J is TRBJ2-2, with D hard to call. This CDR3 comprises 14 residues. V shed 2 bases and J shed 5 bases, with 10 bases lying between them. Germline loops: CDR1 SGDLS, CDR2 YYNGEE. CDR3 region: CASSVAPRTGELFF. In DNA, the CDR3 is TGTGCCAGCAGCGTCGCTCCGAGAACCGGGGAGCTGTTTTTT. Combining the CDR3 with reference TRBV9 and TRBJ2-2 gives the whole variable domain DSGVTQTPKHLITATGQRVTLRCSPRSGDLSVYWYQQSLDQGLQFLIQYYNGEERAKGNILERFSAQQFPDLHSELNLSSLELGDSALYFCASSVAPRTGELFFGEGSRLTVL.

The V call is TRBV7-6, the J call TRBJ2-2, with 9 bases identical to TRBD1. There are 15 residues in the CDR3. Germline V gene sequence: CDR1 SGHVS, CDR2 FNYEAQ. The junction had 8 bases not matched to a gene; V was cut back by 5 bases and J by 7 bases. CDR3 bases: TGTGCCAGCAGCACCCGGGACAGGGCTGTCGGGGAGCTGTTTTTT. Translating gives CASSTRDRAVGELFF.

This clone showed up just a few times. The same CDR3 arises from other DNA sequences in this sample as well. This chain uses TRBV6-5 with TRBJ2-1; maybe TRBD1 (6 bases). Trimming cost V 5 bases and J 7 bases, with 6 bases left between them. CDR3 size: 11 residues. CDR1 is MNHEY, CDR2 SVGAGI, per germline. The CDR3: CASSQGNEQFF. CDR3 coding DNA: TGTGCCAGCAGTCAGGGGAATGAGCAGTTCTTC.

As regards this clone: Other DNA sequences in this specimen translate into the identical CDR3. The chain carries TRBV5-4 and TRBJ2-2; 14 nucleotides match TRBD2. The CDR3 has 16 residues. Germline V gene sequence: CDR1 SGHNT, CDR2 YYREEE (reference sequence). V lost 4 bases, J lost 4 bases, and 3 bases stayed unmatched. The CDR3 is CASSPGTSGSTGELFF. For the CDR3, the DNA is TGTGCCAGCAGCCCGGGGACTAGCGGGAGCACCGGGGAGCTGTTTTTT.

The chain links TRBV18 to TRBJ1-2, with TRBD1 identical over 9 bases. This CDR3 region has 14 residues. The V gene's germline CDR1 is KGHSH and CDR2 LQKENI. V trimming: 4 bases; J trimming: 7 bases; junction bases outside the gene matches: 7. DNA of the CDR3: TGTGCCAGCTCACTGGACAGGGGATTTCGTGGCTACACCTTC. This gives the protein CASSLDRGFRGYTF.

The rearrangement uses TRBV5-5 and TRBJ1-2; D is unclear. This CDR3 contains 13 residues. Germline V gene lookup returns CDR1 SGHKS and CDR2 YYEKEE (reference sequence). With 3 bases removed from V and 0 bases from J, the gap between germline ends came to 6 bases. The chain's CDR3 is CASSWMANYGYTF. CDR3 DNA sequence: TGTGCCAGCAGCTGGATGGCTAACTATGGCTACACCTTC.

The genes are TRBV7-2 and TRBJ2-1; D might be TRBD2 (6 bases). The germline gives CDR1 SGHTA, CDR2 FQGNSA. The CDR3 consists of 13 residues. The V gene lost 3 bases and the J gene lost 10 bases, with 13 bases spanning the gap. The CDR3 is CASSFRLVWEQFF. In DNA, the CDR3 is TGTGCCAGCAGCTTCAGACTAGTATGGGAGCAGTTCTTC. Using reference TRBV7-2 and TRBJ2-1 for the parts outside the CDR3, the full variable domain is GAGVSQSPSNKVTEKGKDVELRCDPISGHTALYWYRQSLGQGLEFLIYFQGNSAPDKSGLPSDRFSAERTGGSVSTLTIQRTQQEDSAVYLCASSFRLVWEQFFGPGTRLTVL.

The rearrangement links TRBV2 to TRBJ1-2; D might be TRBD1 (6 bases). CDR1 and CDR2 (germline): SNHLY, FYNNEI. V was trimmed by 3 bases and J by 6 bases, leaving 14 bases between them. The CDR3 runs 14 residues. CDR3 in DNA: TGTGCCAGCAGTGACCCTGGCAGGGGCAATGGCTACACCTTC. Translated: CASSDPGRGNGYTF.

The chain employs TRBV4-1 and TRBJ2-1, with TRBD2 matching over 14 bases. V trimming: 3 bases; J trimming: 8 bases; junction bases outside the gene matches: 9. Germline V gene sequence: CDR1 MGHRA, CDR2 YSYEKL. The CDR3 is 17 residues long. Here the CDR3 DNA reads TGCGCCAGCAGCCAGCCGGGACTAGCGGGAGTTGGCGATGAGCAGTTCTTC. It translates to CASSQPGLAGVGDEQFF.

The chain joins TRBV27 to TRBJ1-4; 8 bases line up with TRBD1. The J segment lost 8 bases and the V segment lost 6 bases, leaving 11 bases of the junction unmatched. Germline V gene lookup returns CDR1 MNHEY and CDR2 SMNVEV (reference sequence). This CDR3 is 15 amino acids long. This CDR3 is CASSYQDRVGEKLFF. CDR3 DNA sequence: TGTGCCAGCAGCTACCAGGACAGGGTTGGCGAAAAACTGTTTTTT.

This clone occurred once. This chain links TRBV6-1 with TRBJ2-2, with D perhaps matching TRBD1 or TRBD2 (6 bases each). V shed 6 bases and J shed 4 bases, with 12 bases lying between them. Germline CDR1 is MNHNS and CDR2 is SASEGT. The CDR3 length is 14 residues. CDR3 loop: CASRGGTSTGELFF. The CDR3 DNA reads TGTGCCAGCAGGGGCGGGACAAGCACCGGGGAGCTGTTTTTT.

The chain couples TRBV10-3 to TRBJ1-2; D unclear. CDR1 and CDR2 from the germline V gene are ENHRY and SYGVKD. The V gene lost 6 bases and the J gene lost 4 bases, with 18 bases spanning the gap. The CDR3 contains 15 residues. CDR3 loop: CAISEGPTLSYGYTF. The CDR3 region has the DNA TGTGCCATCAGCGAAGGGCCCACACTTTCCTATGGCTACACCTTC.

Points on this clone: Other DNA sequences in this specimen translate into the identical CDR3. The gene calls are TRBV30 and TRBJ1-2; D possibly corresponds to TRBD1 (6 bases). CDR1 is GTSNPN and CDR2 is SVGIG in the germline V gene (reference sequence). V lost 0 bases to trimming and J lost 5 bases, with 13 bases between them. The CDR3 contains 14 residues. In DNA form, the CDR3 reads TGTGCCTGGAGTGTACTTGGCAGGGGTTATGGCTACACCTTC. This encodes CAWSVLGRGYGYTF. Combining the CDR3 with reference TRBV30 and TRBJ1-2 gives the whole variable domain SQTIHQWPATLVQPVGSPLSLECTVEGTSNPNLYWYRQAAGRGLQLLFYSVGIGQISSEVPQNLSASRPQDRQFILSSKKLLLSDSGFYLCAWSVLGRGYGYTFGSGTRLTVV.

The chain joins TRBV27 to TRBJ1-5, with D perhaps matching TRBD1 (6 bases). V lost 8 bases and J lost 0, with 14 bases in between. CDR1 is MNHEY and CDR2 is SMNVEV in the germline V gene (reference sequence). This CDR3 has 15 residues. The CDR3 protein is CASAQGQYSNQPQHF. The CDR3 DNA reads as TGTGCCAGCGCACAGGGTCAATATAGCAATCAGCCCCAGCATTTT.

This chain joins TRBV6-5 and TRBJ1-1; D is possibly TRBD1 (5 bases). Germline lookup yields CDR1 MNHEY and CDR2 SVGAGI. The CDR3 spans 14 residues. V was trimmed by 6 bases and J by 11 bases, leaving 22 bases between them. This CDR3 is CASRAGFEGPGAFF. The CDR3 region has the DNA TGTGCCAGCAGGGCGGGGTTCGAGGGGCCGGGTGCTTTCTTT.

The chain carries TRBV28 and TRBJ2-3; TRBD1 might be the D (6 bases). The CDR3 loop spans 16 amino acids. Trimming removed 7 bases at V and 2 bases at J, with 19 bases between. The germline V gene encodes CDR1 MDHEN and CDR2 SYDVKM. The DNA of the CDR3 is TGTGCCAGCATTCCACTGAGACAGGACTCCACAGATACGCAGTATTTT. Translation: CASIPLRQDSTDTQYF. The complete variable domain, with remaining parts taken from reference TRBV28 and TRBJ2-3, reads DVKVTQSSRYLVKRTGEKVFLECVQDMDHENMFWYRQDPGLGLRLIYFSYDVKMKEKGDIPEGYSVSREKKERFSLILESASTNQTSMYLCASIPLRQDSTDTQYFGPGTRLTVL.

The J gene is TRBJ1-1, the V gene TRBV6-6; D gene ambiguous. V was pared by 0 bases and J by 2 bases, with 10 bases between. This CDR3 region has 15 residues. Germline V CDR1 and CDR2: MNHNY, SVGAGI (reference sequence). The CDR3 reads CASSYSADRNTEAFF. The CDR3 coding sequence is TGTGCCAGCAGTTACTCGGCTGACCGTAACACTGAAGCTTTCTTT.

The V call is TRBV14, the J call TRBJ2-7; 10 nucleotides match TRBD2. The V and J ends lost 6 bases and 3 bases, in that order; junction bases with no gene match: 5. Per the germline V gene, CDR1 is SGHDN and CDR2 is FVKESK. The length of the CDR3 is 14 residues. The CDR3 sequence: CASRESGRGYEQYF. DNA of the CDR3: TGTGCCAGCAGGGAAAGCGGGAGGGGCTACGAGCAGTACTTC. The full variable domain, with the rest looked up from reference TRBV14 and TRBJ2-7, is EAGVTQFPSHSVIEKGQTVTLRCDPISGHDNLYWYRRVMGKEIKFLLHFVKESKQDESGMPNNRFLAERTGGTYSTLKVQPAELEDSGVYFCASRESGRGYEQYFGPGTRLTVT.

CDR3 coding DNA: TGCGCCAGCAGCATGGGGGGAGACACTGAAGCTTTCTTT. Translating it yields CASSMGGDTEAFF. The J gene is TRBJ1-1, the V gene TRBV5-1, with D possibly being TRBD1 (5 bases). Germline V gives CDR1 SGHRS, CDR2 YFSETQ. Trimming took 4 bases from V and 3 from J, leaving 10 bases between them. This CDR3 contains 13 residues. The full variable domain, with the rest looked up from reference TRBV5-1 and TRBJ1-1, is KAGVTQTPRYLIKTRGQQVTLSCSPISGHRSVSWYQQTPGQGLQFLFEYFSETQRNKGNFPGRFSGRQFSNSRSEMNVSTLELGDSALYLCASSMGGDTEAFFGQGTRLTVV.